The rows below give T cell receptor beta chains drawn from one sample of a study of beta chain features in type 1 diabetes. TCRdb's copy holds only in-frame clones and misses some; the assay was immunoSEQ multiplex PCR. The sample has 300,000 to 350,000 clones; around 7.6% are singletons. The sample comprised central memory CD4+ T cells from blood. These receptors were taken from a woman under 30 in good health. Each CDR3 is given with its conserved first and last residue. The order of the fields is CDR3 protein, CDR3 DNA, V gene, clone size, D gene, J gene. The D gene is left open where the match is weak. Not all rows give a size; the values are once, few, many and, for expanded clones, a class.

CDR3 protein: CASSPVTSGSYQETQYF
CDR3 DNA: TGTGCCAGCAGCCCAGTGACTAGCGGGAGTTACCAAGAGACCCAGTACTTC
V gene: TRBV5-4
clone size: many
D gene: TRBD2
J gene: TRBJ2-5

CDR3 protein: CASSGTGGETGELFF
CDR3 DNA: TGTGCCAGCAGCGGGACAGGGGGCGAGACCGGGGAGCTGTTTTTT
V gene: TRBV2
clone size: few
D gene: TRBD1
J gene: TRBJ2-2

CDR3 protein: CASSFLAGLSTDTQYF
CDR3 DNA: TGTGCCAGCAGCTTTTTAGCGGGTCTCAGCACAGATACGCAGTATTTT
V gene: TRBV7-2
clone size: NA
D gene: TRBD2
J gene: TRBJ2-3

CDR3 protein: CASSSRTGRTNNEQFF
CDR3 DNA: TGTGCCAGCTCATCAAGGACAGGGAGGACAAACAATGAGCAGTTCTTC
V gene: TRBV18
clone size: once
D gene: TRBD1
J gene: TRBJ2-1

CDR3 protein: CASSSQGVQETQYF
CDR3 DNA: TGCGCCAGCAGCTCGCAAGGGGTCCAAGAGACCCAGTACTTC
V gene: TRBV5-1
clone size: NA
D gene: NA
J gene: TRBJ2-5

CDR3 protein: CASRAPGVSYEQYF
CDR3 DNA: TGTGCCAGCAGAGCCCCGGGGGTTTCCTACGAGCAGTACTTC
V gene: TRBV6-5
clone size: NA
D gene: NA
J gene: TRBJ2-7

CDR3 protein: CASSPPREAGQNNEQFF
CDR3 DNA: TGTGCCAGCTCACCCCCACGGGAAGCGGGACAGAACAATGAGCAGTTCTTC
V gene: TRBV18
clone size: NA
D gene: NA
J gene: TRBJ2-1

CDR3 protein: CASSLTGNQPQHF
CDR3 DNA: TGTGCCAGCAGCCTCACAGGGAATCAGCCCCAGCATTTT
V gene: TRBV7-2
clone size: NA
D gene: NA
J gene: TRBJ1-5

CDR3 protein: CASSFNTGLQETQYF
CDR3 DNA: TGTGCCAGCAGCTTTAACACAGGGCTCCAAGAGACCCAGTACTTC
V gene: TRBV7-9
clone size: NA
D gene: NA
J gene: TRBJ2-5

CDR3 protein: CSGGAGAGDYGYTF
CDR3 DNA: TGCAGCGGCGGAGCGGGGGCTGGGGACTATGGCTACACCTTC
V gene: TRBV29-1
clone size: NA
D gene: NA
J gene: TRBJ1-2

CDR3 protein: CASSFEGVSYGYTF
CDR3 DNA: TGCGCCAGCAGCTTCGAAGGGGTCAGCTATGGCTACACCTTC
V gene: TRBV5-1
clone size: many
D gene: NA
J gene: TRBJ1-2

CDR3 protein: CASRRVDGLAGYNEQFF
CDR3 DNA: TGTGCCAGCAGACGGGTAGATGGGCTAGCCGGCTACAATGAGCAGTTCTTC
V gene: TRBV2
clone size: NA
D gene: NA
J gene: TRBJ2-1

CDR3 protein: CASSSTGQGPGRTF
CDR3 DNA: TGTGCCAGCAGCTCCACCGGACAGGGCCCGGGGCGGACCTTC
V gene: TRBV7-3
clone size: few
D gene: TRBD1
J gene: TRBJ1-2

CDR3 protein: CASIPLGETSHEAFF
CDR3 DNA: TGTGCCAGTATTCCCTTGGGAGAGACCTCACATGAAGCTTTCTTT
V gene: TRBV19
clone size: many
D gene: NA
J gene: TRBJ1-1

CDR3 protein: CASSSTGFGGGYTF
CDR3 DNA: TGTGCCAGCAGTAGTACAGGGTTTGGTGGTGGCTACACCTTC
V gene: TRBV9
clone size: many
D gene: NA
J gene: TRBJ1-2

CDR3 protein: CASSLRSGTDYEQYF
CDR3 DNA: TGTGCCAGCAGCTTAAGGTCCGGGACAGACTACGAGCAGTACTTC
V gene: TRBV7-6
clone size: many
D gene: TRBD1
J gene: TRBJ2-7

CDR3 protein: CASSYSRAQNIQYF
CDR3 DNA: TGTGCCAGCAGTTACTCGAGGGCCCAAAACATTCAGTACTTC
V gene: TRBV6-6
clone size: NA
D gene: NA
J gene: TRBJ2-4

CDR3 protein: CASSGATGGETPYF
CDR3 DNA: TGCGCCAGCAGCGGAGCGACAGGGGGAGAGACCCCGTACTTC
V gene: TRBV5-1
clone size: few
D gene: TRBD1
J gene: TRBJ2-5

CDR3 protein: CASSSPHSNQPQHF
CDR3 DNA: TGCGCCAGCAGTTCGCCCCACAGCAATCAGCCCCAGCATTTT
V gene: TRBV10-2
clone size: NA
D gene: NA
J gene: TRBJ1-5

CDR3 protein: CASSVQTTGELFF
CDR3 DNA: TGTGCCAGCAGCGTACAAACCACCGGGGAGCTGTTTTTT
V gene: TRBV9
clone size: few
D gene: NA
J gene: TRBJ2-2

CDR3 protein: CAWRSGNSGNTIYF
CDR3 DNA: TGTGCCTGGAGAAGTGGGAACTCTGGAAACACCATATATTTT
V gene: TRBV30
clone size: NA
D gene: NA
J gene: TRBJ1-3

CDR3 protein: CASSLGAGRGQETQYF
CDR3 DNA: TGTGCCAGCAGCTTGGGGGCTGGCAGGGGCCAAGAGACCCAGTACTTC
V gene: TRBV5-4
clone size: NA
D gene: NA
J gene: TRBJ2-5

CDR3 protein: CASSRTEQETQYF
CDR3 DNA: TGTGCCAGCAGCCGGACGGAACAAGAGACCCAGTACTTC
V gene: TRBV5-8
clone size: few
D gene: NA
J gene: TRBJ2-5

CDR3 protein: CASRGLASGNTIYF
CDR3 DNA: TGTGCCAGTAGGGGACTCGCCTCTGGAAACACCATATATTTT
V gene: TRBV19
clone size: NA
D gene: NA
J gene: TRBJ1-3

CDR3 protein: CASSISGGALAKNIQYF
CDR3 DNA: TGTGCCAGCAGCATTAGCGGGGGGGCGCTAGCCAAAAACATTCAGTACTTC
V gene: TRBV5-6
clone size: NA
D gene: TRBD2
J gene: TRBJ2-4

CDR3 protein: CSAVTYRASGYTF
CDR3 DNA: TGCAGCGCCGTGACCTACAGGGCTTCTGGCTACACCTTC
V gene: TRBV29-1
clone size: few
D gene: NA
J gene: TRBJ1-2

CDR3 protein: CASSLLSEQYF
CDR3 DNA: TGTGCCAGCAGCTTACTTTCCGAGCAGTACTTC
V gene: TRBV7-8
clone size: many
D gene: NA
J gene: TRBJ2-7

CDR3 protein: CASSVDETAPQYF
CDR3 DNA: TGTGCCAGCAGCGTAGATGAGACGGCGCCTCAGTACTTC
V gene: TRBV9
clone size: NA
D gene: NA
J gene: TRBJ2-7

CDR3 protein: CASSLWAMGQPANYGYTF
CDR3 DNA: TGCGCCAGCAGCCTATGGGCTATGGGGCAGCCAGCTAACTATGGCTACACCTTC
V gene: TRBV4-1
clone size: NA
D gene: NA
J gene: TRBJ1-2

CDR3 protein: CASSLFTVPGANVLTF
CDR3 DNA: TGTGCCAGCAGCCTATTCACAGTCCCTGGGGCCAACGTCCTGACTTTC
V gene: TRBV14
clone size: many
D gene: NA
J gene: TRBJ2-6

CDR3 protein: CASSLSSGSQHEQFF
CDR3 DNA: TGTGCCAGCAGCTTAAGTAGCGGGAGTCAACATGAGCAGTTCTTC
V gene: TRBV7-3
clone size: many
D gene: TRBD2
J gene: TRBJ2-1

CDR3 protein: CASSEGNTQYF
CDR3 DNA: TGTGCCAGCAGTGAGGGGAATACGCAGTATTTT
V gene: TRBV6-4
clone size: NA
D gene: NA
J gene: TRBJ2-3

CDR3 protein: CASRGWASGRVLGTQYF
CDR3 DNA: TGTGCCAGCAGGGGCTGGGCTAGCGGGCGAGTTTTGGGGACCCAGTACTTC
V gene: TRBV21-1
clone size: few
D gene: NA
J gene: TRBJ2-5